One and the same sample provided the 26 T cell receptor beta chains below, sequenced in a study of technical replicates of blood from a few donors. Clones were read by immunoSEQ multiplex PCR, and TCRdb kept only the in-frame ones, dropping some. Found here are over 55,000 clones, roughly 91% of them singletons; the top ten hold around 3.9%. What was sequenced was PBMCs. The receptors derive from a human donor in good health. Some clones in this sample may be carry-over from other donors' samples.

CDR3 DNA: TGTGCCAGCTCGCCGGGACTAACATACAATGAGCAGTTCTTC. This translates into CASSPGLTYNEQFF. J is TRBJ2-1 and V is TRBV18, with TRBD2 identical over 7 bases. Germline loops: CDR1 KGHSH, CDR2 LQKENI. The CDR3 sequence is 14 residues long. The J segment lost 4 bases and the V segment lost 6 bases, leaving 6 bases of the junction unmatched.

The V gene is TRBV4-3, the J gene TRBJ1-2; 7 positions agree with TRBD1. Per the germline V gene, CDR1 is LGHNA and CDR2 is YSLEER. The CDR3 totals 14 residues. V was pared by 4 bases and J by 4 bases, with 6 bases of the junction left unmatched. CDR3 loop: CASSRETGTYGYTF. The CDR3 coding sequence is TGCGCCAGCAGCCGAGAGACAGGGACCTATGGCTACACCTTC.

This sequence joins TRBV1 and TRBJ1-5; the D call TRBD1 from the table was never checked on the DNA. TRBV1 is described as a pseudogene. There are 11 residues in the CDR3. The CDR3, as DNA: TGCACCAGCCGAGGGGGTCAGCCCCAGCATTTT. Translated, it gives CTSRGGQPQHF.

By share of the sample, this clone is medium-sized. The V call is TRBV11-2, the J call TRBJ1-6; D call uncertain. V dropped 5 bases and J dropped 1 base, with 15 bases sitting between them. The CDR3 extends over 17 amino acids. Germline CDR1 and CDR2: SGHAT and FQNNGV. The CDR3 bases are TGTGCCAGCAGCCCCCCCTTAGAACGATCCTATAATTCACCCCTCCACTTT. This translates into CASSPPLERSYNSPLHF.

The chain combines TRBV10-1 with TRBJ2-7; D call uncertain. The CDR3 extends over 15 amino acids. CDR1 is WNHNN, CDR2 SYGVQD, per germline (reference sequence). V was clipped by 2 bases and J by 2 bases, with 13 bases between them. CDR3 in DNA: TGCGCCAGCAGTGAGGGCGGAGCCTACCCCTACGAGCAGTACTTC. Protein sequence: CASSEGGAYPYEQYF.

V and J are TRBV25-1 and TRBJ1-2; 10 bases are a match to TRBD1. V shed 2 bases, J shed 4 bases, and the junction held 1 base outside the gene matches. The CDR3 runs to 14 residues. Germline values: CDR1 MGHDK, CDR2 SYGVNS. CDR3 nucleotides: TGTGCCAGCAGTGAAGGACAGGGGGTCTATGGCTACACCTTC. Protein sequence: CASSEGQGVYGYTF.

The chain uses TRBV5-1 and TRBJ1-1; perhaps TRBD1 as D (6 bases). V was trimmed by 4 bases and J by 5 bases, leaving 15 bases between them. CDR3 length equals 14 residues. Germline CDR1 SGHRS, CDR2 YFSETQ. DNA of the CDR3: TGCGCCAGCAGCATACAGGGTAGTAGTACTGAAGCTTTCTTT. It encodes CASSIQGSSTEAFF.

The J gene is TRBJ2-7, the V gene TRBV10-3; 12 nucleotides line up with TRBD1. This CDR3 has 14 amino acids. V was clipped by 6 bases and J by 6 bases; unmatched bases: 6. Germline V CDR1 and CDR2: ENHRY, SYGVKD. CDR3 coding DNA: TGTGCCATCAGCCGGGACAGGGGGCAAGTCGAGCAGTACTTC. Its protein product is CAISRDRGQVEQYF.

The J gene is TRBJ1-3, the V gene TRBV5-6, with 9 bases matching TRBD1. The trim removed 2 bases at V and 4 bases at J, leaving 4 bases unmatched. CDR1 SGHDT and CDR2 YYEEEE come from the germline V gene. This CDR3 contains 15 residues. DNA of the CDR3: TGTGCCAGCAGCTTTTACAGGGGGCAGGGAAACACCATATATTTT. Its translation is CASSFYRGQGNTIYF.

This clone was observed a single time. The chain recombines TRBV5-1 with TRBJ2-7; no clear D. The CDR3 is 14 amino acids. Germline CDR1 reads SGHRS; CDR2 reads YFSETQ. Trimming stripped 0 bases from V and 0 bases from J, with 7 bases between. CDR3 amino acids: CASSLDTASYEQYF. As DNA, the CDR3 is TGCGCCAGCAGCTTGGATACAGCCTCCTACGAGCAGTACTTC. The whole variable domain, remainder taken from reference TRBV5-1 and TRBJ2-7, is KAGVTQTPRYLIKTRGQQVTLSCSPISGHRSVSWYQQTPGQGLQFLFEYFSETQRNKGNFPGRFSGRQFSNSRSEMNVSTLELGDSALYLCASSLDTASYEQYFGPGTRLTVT.

V usage is TRBV5-6 and J usage is TRBJ1-4, with D tentatively TRBD1 (6 bases). V was trimmed by 4 bases and J by 8 bases, leaving 18 bases between them. The CDR3 consists of 15 residues. Germline lookup yields CDR1 SGHDT and CDR2 YYEEEE. CDR3 in amino acids: CASSPGAGAREKLFF. The CDR3, as DNA: TGTGCCAGCAGCCCAGGAGCGGGGGCTAGGGAAAAACTGTTTTTT.

V is TRBV6-4 and J is TRBJ2-3, with 9 bases matching TRBD1. Germline CDR1 and CDR2: MRHNA and SNTAGT. Trimming at V came to 2 bases and at J to 0 bases, leaving 0 bases not matched to a gene. The CDR3 spans 15 residues. CDR3 residues: CASSDGTGSTDTQYF. The CDR3 nucleotides read TGTGCCAGCAGTGACGGGACAGGGAGCACAGATACGCAGTATTTT.

The rearrangement joins TRBV19 to TRBJ1-1, with TRBD1 matching over 9 bases. Losses at the gene ends were 5 bases for V and 8 bases for J; bases not matched to a gene: 9. The CDR3 runs to 14 residues. CDR1 and CDR2 from the germline V gene are LNHDA and SQIVND (reference sequence). CDR3 region: CASSPGQGIGEAFF. CDR3 bases: TGTGCCAGTAGTCCCGGACAGGGGATCGGGGAAGCTTTCTTT. The entire variable domain, with the rest obtained from reference TRBV19 and TRBJ1-1, is as follows: DGGITQSPKYLFRKEGQNVTLSCEQNLNHDAMYWYRQDPGQGLRLIYYSQIVNDFQKGDIAEGYSVSREKKESFPLTVTSAQKNPTAFYLCASSPGQGIGEAFFGQGTRLTVV.

V is TRBV4-1 and J is TRBJ2-5, with 7 bases lining up with TRBD2. The trim removed 5 bases at V and 5 bases at J, leaving 11 bases unmatched. CDR3 size: 15 residues. CDR1 is MGHRA and CDR2 is YSYEKL in the germline V gene. DNA of the CDR3: TGCGCCAGCAGCAAAAGTTCGGGAGGCATCGAGACCCAGTACTTC. It translates to CASSKSSGGIETQYF.

The chain combines TRBV19 with TRBJ1-3, with a tentative D call TRBD1 (5 bases). Trimming removed 6 bases at V and 2 bases at J, with 11 bases between. Germline V gene lookup returns CDR1 LNHDA and CDR2 SQIVND (reference sequence). The CDR3 is 14 residues long. The CDR3 here is CASSDTGAGNTIYF. Written as DNA, the CDR3 is TGTGCCAGTAGCGATACGGGGGCTGGAAACACCATATATTTT.

The J gene is TRBJ1-2, the V gene TRBV6-6; 7 nucleotides line up with TRBD1. J gave up 10 bases and V 0 bases, and 11 bases lay outside the gene matches. The germline V gene encodes CDR1 MNHNY and CDR2 SVGAGI (reference sequence). This CDR3 spans 15 amino acids. CDR3 DNA sequence: TGTGCCAGCAGTTACTCTCCTACAGGGGATCATGACTACACCTTC. Translated: CASSYSPTGDHDYTF.

The genes are TRBV4-2 and TRBJ2-3; TRBD2 is a possible D gene (6 bases). V gave up 4 bases and J gave up 4 bases, with 15 bases separating them. Germline CDR1 is LGHNA and CDR2 is YNFKEQ. The CDR3 is 15 amino acids. CDR3 sequence: CASSRVLWGADTQYF. The CDR3, as DNA: TGTGCCAGCAGCCGCGTCCTTTGGGGGGCAGATACGCAGTATTTT.

The chain joins TRBV29-1 to TRBJ2-1; D is possibly TRBD2 (5 bases). The germline V and J ends were trimmed by 8 bases and 5 bases, with 16 bases remaining between them. In germline, CDR1 is SQVTM, CDR2 ANQGSEA. The CDR3 is made up of 13 amino acids. The CDR3 DNA sequence: TGCAGCACAACCGGGATCCCAAACAATGAGCAGTTCTTC. Protein sequence: CSTTGIPNNEQFF.

This sequence joins TRBV4-1 and TRBJ2-3, with 8 nucleotides matching TRBD1. This CDR3 region has 15 residues. The germline CDR1 and CDR2 sequences are MGHRA and YSYEKL. The V segment lost 1 base and the J segment 2 bases; nucleotides outside the gene matches: 2. CDR3 nucleotides: TGCGCCAGCAGCCAAGTGACAGGGGACACAGATACGCAGTATTTT. This codes for CASSQVTGDTDTQYF.

This clone is a singleton in its sample. The gene calls are TRBV5-1 and TRBJ2-1; 8 nucleotides match TRBD1. J lost 2 bases, V lost 3 bases, and 10 bases had no gene match. Germline V gene sequence: CDR1 SGHRS, CDR2 YFSETQ. The CDR3 covers 17 residues. In nucleotides, the CDR3 is TGCGCCAGCAGCTCTGGACAGGGTGGAATGGCCTACAATGAGCAGTTCTTC. It translates to CASSSGQGGMAYNEQFF.

The rearrangement uses TRBV7-6 and TRBJ2-7; 9 nucleotides line up with TRBD2. Germline V lookup: CDR1 SGHVS, CDR2 FNYEAQ. The CDR3 loop spans 15 amino acids. Germline trimming cut 5 bases from V and 3 bases from J; bases unmatched to any gene: 8. CDR3 protein: CASSHPTSGNYEQYF. The CDR3 nucleotides read TGTGCCAGCAGCCACCCGACTAGCGGAAACTACGAGCAGTACTTC.

This clone was detected once. The chain joins TRBV9 to TRBJ2-3, with 11 bases aligning to TRBD2. Germline V CDR1 and CDR2: SGDLS, YYNGEE. The CDR3 has 17 amino acids. V dropped 3 bases and J dropped 1; count of bases not matched to a gene: 7. CDR3: CASSAKTSGAGTDTQYF. CDR3 bases: TGTGCCAGCAGCGCTAAGACTAGCGGGGCTGGCACAGATACGCAGTATTTT.

CDR3 residues: CASSQPPLGGSPDTQYF. DNA of the CDR3: TGCGCCAGCAGCCAACCCCCCCTGGGGGGTAGCCCAGATACGCAGTATTTT. This chain links TRBV4-3 with TRBJ2-3; D may be TRBD2 (6 bases). V lost 2 bases and J 4 bases, leaving 19 bases between the germline ends. Germline CDR1 reads LGHNA; CDR2 reads YSLEER. CDR3 length: 17 residues.

V gene TRBV4-3 combines with J gene TRBJ2-2; 7 nucleotides align to TRBD1. Per the germline V gene, CDR1 is LGHNA and CDR2 is YSLEER. This CDR3 has 16 amino acids. Trimming took 1 base from V and 3 from J; bases not matched to a gene: 5. CDR3 sequence (DNA): TGCGCCAGCAGCCAAGCCCGGGACAGATACACCGGGGAGCTGTTTTTT. It translates to CASSQARDRYTGELFF.

J is TRBJ2-6 and V is TRBV15; D not resolved. Germline V CDR1 and CDR2: LNHNV, YYDKDF (reference sequence). The length of the CDR3 is 15 residues. Trimming left V 4 bases short and J 1 base short, with 8 bases between. DNA of the CDR3: TGTGCCACCAGCAATGTCAATTCTGGGGCCAACGTCCTGACTTTC. Translated, it gives CATSNVNSGANVLTF.

J is TRBJ2-7 and V is TRBV6-5; possible D gene TRBD2, 6 bases. Trimming left V 8 bases short and J 7 bases short, with 21 bases between. Germline V gene data show CDR1 as MNHEY and CDR2 as SVGAGI. The CDR3 runs 14 residues. The CDR3 region has the DNA TGTGCCAGCGGCCGGGACTTCACATCGGGGGAGCAGTACTTC. Amino acids: CASGRDFTSGEQYF.